A single sample is the source of the 10 T cell receptor beta chains below, sequenced in a study of OX40 agonist ivuxolimab in advanced cancers. Here immunoSEQ multiplex PCR was the method, and the copy in TCRdb shows in-frame clones only, minus some. This repertoire shows 78,000 or so clones, 85% to 95% found once; its top ten account for 2.8%. Here the sequenced sample was CD4+ or CD8+ T cells sorted from blood, taken in a trial of the OX40 agonist ivuxolimab. All receptors derive from an adult with an advanced solid tumor such as melanoma, head and neck, liver or kidney cancer.

This clone appeared a single time. The chain couples TRBV6-5 to TRBJ2-7, with D hard to call. Looked up from germline, CDR1 is MNHEY and CDR2 is SVGAGI. Trimming left V 0 bases short and J 2 bases short, with 11 bases between. The CDR3 loop spans 15 amino acids. The CDR3, as DNA: TGTGCCAGCAGTTACTCGATCAACGGAGCCTACGAGCAGTACTTC. Its protein product is CASSYSINGAYEQYF.

This clone was seen a few times. V is TRBV29-1 and J is TRBJ2-1; possibly TRBD1 for D (5 bases). V lost 7 bases to trimming and J lost 7 bases, with 11 bases between them. Germline CDR1 and CDR2: SQVTM and ANQGSEA. The CDR3 runs to 11 residues. The CDR3, as DNA: TGCAGCGGCGCTAGGGGAAATGAGCAGTTCTTC. Protein sequence: CSGARGNEQFF.

This sequence joins TRBV2 and TRBJ2-7; D not resolved. CDR3 length equals 12 residues. Germline CDR1 SNHLY, CDR2 FYNNEI. Between the trimmed V and J ends, which lost 4 bases and 7 bases, there was a span of 11 bases. The CDR3 sequence is CASSAAFVEQYF. DNA of the CDR3: TGTGCCAGCAGTGCCGCTTTCGTAGAGCAGTACTTC.

The V call is TRBV2, the J call TRBJ1-1; possibly TRBD1 for D (5 bases). V was cut by 4 bases and J by 6 bases, with 12 bases left in between. CDR1 is SNHLY, CDR2 FYNNEI, per germline. This CDR3 has 13 amino acids. The CDR3 reads CASSAQGTAEAFF. CDR3 in DNA: TGTGCCAGCAGTGCTCAGGGAACGGCTGAAGCTTTCTTT.

The rearrangement links TRBV2 to TRBJ2-5, with D perhaps TRBD2 (5 bases). The J call is uncertain, as TRBJ2-7 better fits the DNA end. This CDR3 is 12 amino acids long. The V gene's germline CDR1 is SNHLY and CDR2 FYNNEI. The CDR3 DNA reads as TGTGCCAGTGAGGAGAGGGAGCGCGAGCAGTACTTC. It encodes CASEEREREQYF.

The V call is TRBV7-2, the J call TRBJ1-5; the D is unclear. The germline CDR1 and CDR2 sequences are SGHTA and FQGNSA. The ends were cut back, 5 bases at V and 1 base at J, with 18 bases in the middle. The CDR3 covers 17 residues. The CDR3 DNA is TGTGCCAGCAGCGCAAGGAGGCCTTTGGCCAGCAATCAGCCCCAGCATTTT. Its protein product is CASSARRPLASNQPQHF.

The chain has TRBV25-1 and TRBJ1-6; D not resolved. CDR1 is MGHDK, CDR2 SYGVNS, per germline. Trimming left V 4 bases short and J 6 bases short, with 10 bases between. The CDR3 has 14 residues. The CDR3 here is CASSGQAINSPLHF. CDR3 sequence (DNA): TGTGCCAGCAGTGGGCAGGCCATTAATTCACCCCTCCACTTT. Together with reference TRBV25-1 and TRBJ1-6, the CDR3 gives the full variable domain: EADIYQTPRYLVIGTGKKITLECSQTMGHDKMYWYQQDPGMELHLIHYSYGVNSTEKGDLSSESTVSRIRTEHFPLTLESARPSHTSQYLCASSGQAINSPLHFGNGTRLTVT.

The chain has TRBV18 and TRBJ1-1; D not resolved. The V gene's germline CDR1 is KGHSH and CDR2 LQKENI. The CDR3 consists of 14 residues. Between the trimmed V and J ends, which lost 6 bases and 6 bases, there was a span of 17 bases. CDR3 in DNA: TGTGCCAGCTCCACGGCAGGCGTCGGGTCTGAAGCTTTCTTT. Translated: CASSTAGVGSEAFF.

This clone was observed once. One end of the junction does not line up with germline, which may come from a read error. The chain links TRBV7-9 to TRBJ2-5; D not resolved. There are 10 residues in the CDR3. Germline V CDR1 and CDR2: SEHNR, FQNEAQ (reference sequence). CDR3 DNA: TGTGCCAGCAGCTTAGAATTTCAGGACTTC. As protein: CASSLEFQDF.

The J gene is TRBJ2-1, the V gene TRBV5-6, with TRBD1 identical over 8 bases. V shed 3 bases, J shed 8 bases, and the junction held 4 bases outside the gene matches. The CDR3 extends over 13 amino acids. In germline, CDR1 is SGHDT, CDR2 YYEEEE. CDR3 DNA: TGTGCCAGCAGCTACGACAGGGGAGATGAGCAGTTCTTC. Translating gives CASSYDRGDEQFF. Full variable domain (remainder filled in from reference TRBV5-6 and TRBJ2-1): DAGVTQSPTHLIKTRGQQVTLRCSPKSGHDTVSWYQQALGQGPQFIFQYYEEEERQRGNFPDRFSGHQFPNYSSELNVNALLLGDSALYLCASSYDRGDEQFFGPGTRLTVL.